This T cell receptor (beta chain) was documented in a study of T cell repertoires in cytomegalovirus infection. The germline gives CDR1 SGHTA, CDR2 FQGNSA. The CDR3 has 14 amino acids. Losses at the gene ends were 5 bases for V and 6 bases for J; bases not matched to a gene: 9. Findings and limits, study-wide: Pooled public TCR beta family frequency picked out CMV carriers with the relevant HLA.

TCRdb passed the reads through MiXCR, listing each CDR3 protein once. Of 450,000 to 650,000 distinct CDR3 sequences in the sample, more than 20% are singletons; the top ten hold under 15%. In regard to this clonotype: The antigen remains unidentified. No conserved phenylalanine or tryptophan ends this CDR3, so it is likely a read error.

This chain uses TRBV7-2 with TRBJ1-2, with 7 bases fitting TRBD1. Material for sequencing was PBMCs. The receptor was isolated from a human donor in good health (CMV status not recorded). Some clones in this sample may be carry-over from other donors' samples. CDR3 sequence (DNA): TGTGCCAGCAGCCTGGGAGGGGGCGTAGATGGCTACACCATC. As protein: CASSLGGGVDGYTI.